This T cell receptor (beta chain) was recovered during a study of identical twins. A universal primer binding site was introduced by template switching. The final cDNA contained unique molecular identifiers. TCRdb processed the 5' RACE reads anew with MiXCR; each CDR3 protein has one entry. The sample holds approximately 240,000 distinct CDR3 sequences, around 15% seen once. Study-level findings and limits: Zero-insertion results could be subject to partial confounding by invariant MAIT and iNKT cells. While abundant cord blood beta clonotypes carried fewer insertions, memory repertoires showed no such pattern.

Comment on this clonotype: As yet, its antigen is unknown.

The sequence came from a woman aged 18 to 35 in good health. Sequenced: memory (CD45RO+) T cells sorted from blood.

The CDR3 reads CASSPEPQGWSDTQYF. The CDR3 nucleotides read TGTGCCAGCAGCCCAGAGCCGCAAGGATGGTCAGATACGCAGTATTTT. The chain uses TRBV3-1 and TRBJ2-3, with no clear D. Per the germline V gene, CDR1 is LGHDT and CDR2 is YNNKEL (reference sequence). CDR3 length: 16 residues. Trimming took off 4 bases at V and 4 bases at J, with 18 bases between the two ends.